Listed below are T cell receptor beta chains from one sample, sequenced in a study of post-analysis software for immune sequencing data. In TCRdb, the PCR reads were re-called with MiXCR into one record per CDR3 protein. In the table there are around 250,000 distinct CDR3 sequences, 36% of which are singletons. The source material was blood. The origin of the receptors is a girl between 5 and 17 years old with multiple sclerosis. CDR3s include the opening cysteine and the closing phenylalanine or tryptophan. A D gene is named only where the DNA matches it firmly. The size entry is marked missing in some rows and otherwise reads once, few, many or a size class.

D gene	V gene	J gene	clone size	CDR3 DNA	CDR3 protein
TRBD2	TRBV29-1	TRBJ2-3	many	TGCAGCGTTGAACAGGCTGCGGGAGGGGGCACAGATACGCAGTATTTT	CSVEQAAGGGTDTQYF
TRBD1	TRBV14	TRBJ2-5	.	TGTGCCAGCAGCCCCTCAGCCGGGACAGAGCAGTACTTC	CASSPSAGTEQYF
.	TRBV5-1	TRBJ2-1	many	TGCGCCAGCAGCTTGGAGAGGCCTACCTACAATGAGCAGTTCTTC	CASSLERPTYNEQFF
TRBD2	TRBV6-2/TRBV6-3	TRBJ2-7	.	TGTGCCAGCAGTTACCCAGCGGGGGACTACAATGAGCAGTACTTC	CASSYPAGDYNEQYF
.	TRBV27	TRBJ2-2	.	TGTGCCAGCAGTTTATCTGGCAGCGGTTCCGGGGAGCTGTTTTTT	CASSLSGSGSGELFF
.	TRBV4-1	TRBJ2-3	many	TGCGCCAGCAGCCAAGAAGGGCCATCTCGGGGTACGCAGTATTTT	CASSQEGPSRGTQYF
TRBD1	TRBV7-3	TRBJ2-3	.	TGTGCCAGCAGCCCAGAGACAGGGTCCACAGATACGCAGTATTTT	CASSPETGSTDTQYF
TRBD2	TRBV4-1	TRBJ2-3	many	TGCGCCAGCAGCCAAGATCTAGCGGGGATCACAGATACGCAGTATTTT	CASSQDLAGITDTQYF
.	TRBV3-1	TRBJ1-1	few	TGTGCCAGCAGTCAAGGGACCGCTGAAGCTTTCTTT	CASSQGTAEAFF
TRBD1	TRBV9	TRBJ1-4	.	TGTGCCAGCAGCGTAGGCCCCTGGGACAGAGATTCAACTAATGAAAAACTGTTTTTT	CASSVGPWDRDSTNEKLFF
TRBD2	TRBV3-1	TRBJ2-1	many	TGTGCCAGCAGCCAAGAAGTCAGGAGCGGGACCCACAATGAGCAGTTCTTC	CASSQEVRSGTHNEQFF
.	TRBV29-1	TRBJ1-1	many	TGCAGCGTTGAGATAGGTACAACCGAAGCTTTCTTT	CSVEIGTTEAFF
.	TRBV29-1	TRBJ2-5	many	TGCAGCGTTGGCCTGAGAACCCAAGAGACCCAGTACTTC	CSVGLRTQETQYF
.	TRBV7-9	TRBJ1-6	many	TGTGCCAGCAGCTCGGACCGCTCGGGCCCCTCACCCCTCCACTTT	CASSSDRSGPSPLHF
TRBD1	TRBV20-1	TRBJ2-2	few	TGCAGCGCTAAGGGACAGCTGAACACCGGGGAGCTGTTTTTT	CSAKGQLNTGELFF
TRBD1	TRBV20-1	TRBJ1-2	.	TGCAGTGCCCCAGCAGGGGGTTCCTATGGCTACACCTTC	CSAPAGGSYGYTF
TRBD2	TRBV28	TRBJ2-1	.	TGTGCCAGCACCTTAGGCGGGGGGTCTTCCGATGAGCAGTTCTTC	CASTLGGGSSDEQFF
.	TRBV4-1	TRBJ1-1	.	TGCGCCAGCAGCCAAGATATGAGTTCTCGAGCTTTCTTT	CASSQDMSSRAFF
.	TRBV12-5	TRBJ1-3	few	TGTGCTAGTGTTCCCGGGGGAGGAAACACCATATATTTT	CASVPGGGNTIYF
TRBD2	TRBV7-9	TRBJ2-3	many	TGTGCCAGCAGCGGTCTAGCGGGGCTCACAGATACGCAGTATTTT	CASSGLAGLTDTQYF
TRBD2	TRBV15	TRBJ2-1	few	TGTGCCACCAGCAGAGAACTAGCGGGAGGTGAGCAGTTCTTC	CATSRELAGGEQFF
.	TRBV12-3/TRBV12-4	TRBJ2-7	many	TGTGCCAGCAGTTTAGATGGCATGTTTTCCGAGCAGTACTTC	CASSLDGMFSEQYF
.	TRBV7-7	TRBJ2-2	.	TGTGCCAGCAGCTTACGTACGGCAGGGCCGAACACCGGGGAGCTGTTTTTT	CASSLRTAGPNTGELFF
TRBD2	TRBV6-1	TRBJ2-1	.	TGTGCCAGCAGAACCGGGACTAGCGGGAGAGAGCGGTTGGATGAGCAGTTCTTC	CASRTGTSGRERLDEQFF
.	TRBV6-5	TRBJ2-7	.	TGTGCCAGCAGTTACTCGAGTCGGCCCACCTCCTACGAGCAGTACTTC	CASSYSSRPTSYEQYF
.	TRBV11-3	TRBJ2-3	.	TGTGCCAGCAGCTGGGGGGGGCGCGGTACGCAGTATTTT	CASSWGGRGTQYF
.	TRBV4-1	TRBJ2-5	.	TGCGCCAGCAGCCAACCGACCGGGGGCCAAGAGACCCAGTACTTC	CASSQPTGGQETQYF
.	TRBV11-2	TRBJ1-2	many	TGTGCCAGCAGCTTAGTCGACAGTGGCTACACCTTC	CASSLVDSGYTF
.	TRBV29-1	TRBJ2-3	many	TGCAGCGTCCGACCGGGAGGCACAGATACGCAGTATTTT	CSVRPGGTDTQYF
.	TRBV2	TRBJ1-2	few	TGTGCCAGCAGTGAAGTAACAGGGCAGAGTGGCTACACCTTC	CASSEVTGQSGYTF
.	TRBV20-1	TRBJ2-3	many	TGCAGTGCTATCACGGCGGTTGGAGCAGATACGCAGTATTTT	CSAITAVGADTQYF
TRBD2	TRBV20-1	TRBJ2-2	few	TGCAGTGCTAGCCGACTAGCGGGGCCCGGGGAGCTGTTTTTT	CSASRLAGPGELFF
.	TRBV10-2	TRBJ1-6	many	TGCGCCAGCAGTGAGGACGTTACATATAATTCACCCCTCCACTTT	CASSEDVTYNSPLHF
TRBD2	TRBV7-6	TRBJ2-3	.	TGTGCCAGCAGCTTACCCGTTCCTAGCGGGAGCAGCACAGATACGCAGTATTTT	CASSLPVPSGSSTDTQYF
.	TRBV7-2	TRBJ2-1	many	TGTGCCAGCAGCCCCAGACCCGGGACCCCCTACAATGAGCAGTTCTTC	CASSPRPGTPYNEQFF
.	TRBV20-1	TRBJ1-3	few	TGCAGTGCTAGAGGGGCCTGGGCGGCTGGAAACACCATATATTTT	CSARGAWAAGNTIYF
TRBD2	TRBV20-1	TRBJ2-1	many	TGCAGTGTTCATTTAGCGGGAGCTACCTCCTACAATGAGCAGTTCTTC	CSVHLAGATSYNEQFF
TRBD2	TRBV2	TRBJ2-1	.	TGTGCCAGCAGTGAAATGGCTAGCGGGAGTAAGTTCTTC	CASSEMASGSKFF
.	TRBV6-1	TRBJ1-2	many	TGTGCCAGCTCCCCAATAGGACGAAAAACTAACTATGGCTACACCTTC	CASSPIGRKTNYGYTF
.	TRBV18	TRBJ2-1	once	TGTGCCAGCTCACCCAACTTGCAGAATGAGCAGTTCTTC	CASSPNLQNEQFF
TRBD2	TRBV5-4	TRBJ2-1	many	TGTGCCAGCAGCTTCAAGACTAGCGGGGGGCCGAATGAGCAGTTCTTC	CASSFKTSGGPNEQFF
.	TRBV29-1	TRBJ2-7	.	TGCAGCGTTGCCGGTCCAGTTTCCTACGAGCAGTACTTC	CSVAGPVSYEQYF
TRBD1	TRBV12-3/TRBV12-4	TRBJ2-1	.	TGTGCCAGCAGTGTACCTCAAGGGACAGGGAAAGTGCGAGTCAGGGTCAATGAGCAGTTCTTC	CASSVPQGTGKVRVRVNEQFF
.	TRBV28	TRBJ2-1	once	TGCGCCAGCAGACCCACGGGATATCGGGAGACCCAGTTCTTC	CASRPTGYRETQFF
TRBD1	TRBV6-2/TRBV6-3	TRBJ2-3	.	TGTGCCAGCAGTTATGGGCAGGGGGCGCCTGATATGCAGTATTTT	CASSYGQGAPDMQYF
TRBD1	TRBV25-1	TRBJ2-1	many	TGTGCCAGCAGTGCCCGCCTGGGACAGGGAGGTGAGGATGAGCAGTTCTTC	CASSARLGQGGEDEQFF
TRBD1	TRBV5-1	TRBJ1-6	.	TGCGCCAGCAGCGAACAGGGGGCGAGCTCCTATAATTCACCCCTCCACTTT	CASSEQGASSYNSPLHF
.	TRBV12-3/TRBV12-4	TRBJ2-5	many	TGTGCCAGCAGTATGGGGGAGACCCAGTACTTC	CASSMGETQYF
TRBD1	TRBV7-2	TRBJ2-5	many	TGTGCCAGCAGCCTCGTCCCGGGACAGGGCTCAGGCGCCCAGTACTTC	CASSLVPGQGSGAQYF
.	TRBV7-6	TRBJ2-5	.	TGTGCCAGCAGCTTAGTTACCGGAGAGACCCAGTACTTC	CASSLVTGETQYF
.	TRBV12-3/TRBV12-4	TRBJ2-7	.	TGTGCCAGCAGTCGTACCTTAGAGCAGTACTTC	CASSRTLEQYF